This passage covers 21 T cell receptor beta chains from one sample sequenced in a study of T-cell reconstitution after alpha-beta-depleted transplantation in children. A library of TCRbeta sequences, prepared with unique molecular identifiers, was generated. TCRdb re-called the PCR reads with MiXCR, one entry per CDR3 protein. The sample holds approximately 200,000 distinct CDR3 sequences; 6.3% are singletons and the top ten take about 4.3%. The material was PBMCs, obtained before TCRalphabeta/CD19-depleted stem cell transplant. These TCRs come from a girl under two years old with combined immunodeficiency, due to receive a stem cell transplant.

The CDR3 DNA is TGCAGTGCTCGACTAGACCTCACGGATATCGCAGATACGCAGTATTTT. This gives the protein CSARLDLTDIADTQYF. The chain combines TRBV20-1 with TRBJ2-3; a weak D match, TRBD2 (6 bases). The V end was cut by 5 bases, the J end by 4 bases, with 22 bases between. The CDR3 spans 16 residues. CDR1 and CDR2 from the germline V gene are DFQATT and SNEGSKA (reference sequence).

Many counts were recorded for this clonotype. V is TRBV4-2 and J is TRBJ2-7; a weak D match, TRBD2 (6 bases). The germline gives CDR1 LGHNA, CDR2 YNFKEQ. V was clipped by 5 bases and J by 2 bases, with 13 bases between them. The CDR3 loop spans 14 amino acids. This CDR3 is CASSVGGFAYEQYF. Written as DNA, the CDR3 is TGTGCCAGCAGCGTGGGGGGTTTTGCCTACGAGCAGTACTTC.

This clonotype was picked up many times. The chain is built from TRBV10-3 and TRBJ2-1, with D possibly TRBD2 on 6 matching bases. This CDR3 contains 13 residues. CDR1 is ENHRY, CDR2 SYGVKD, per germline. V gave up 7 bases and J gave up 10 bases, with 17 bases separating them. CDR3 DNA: TGTGCCATCACCCCTGCTATGGCGGGAGAGCAGTTCTTC. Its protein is CAITPAMAGEQFF.

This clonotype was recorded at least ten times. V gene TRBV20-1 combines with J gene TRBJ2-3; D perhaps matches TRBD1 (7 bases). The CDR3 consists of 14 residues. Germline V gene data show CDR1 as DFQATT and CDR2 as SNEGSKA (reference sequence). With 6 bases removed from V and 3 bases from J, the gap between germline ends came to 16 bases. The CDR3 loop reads CSARGTDETDTQYF. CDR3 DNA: TGCAGTGCACGGGGGACAGACGAGACAGATACGCAGTATTTT.

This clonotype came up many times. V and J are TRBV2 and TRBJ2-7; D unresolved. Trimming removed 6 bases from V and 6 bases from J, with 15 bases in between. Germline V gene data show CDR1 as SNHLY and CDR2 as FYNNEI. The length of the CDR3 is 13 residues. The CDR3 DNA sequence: TGTGCCAGCAGCTTAACCGCCCTTTGCGAGCAGTACTTC. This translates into CASSLTALCEQYF.

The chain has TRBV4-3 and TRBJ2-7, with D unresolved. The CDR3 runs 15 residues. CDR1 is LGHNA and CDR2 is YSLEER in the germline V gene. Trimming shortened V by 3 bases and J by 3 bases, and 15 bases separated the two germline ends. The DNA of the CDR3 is TGCGCCAGCAGCCAGCTAAAGGGCATGGGCTACGAGCAGTACTTC. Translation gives CASSQLKGMGYEQYF.

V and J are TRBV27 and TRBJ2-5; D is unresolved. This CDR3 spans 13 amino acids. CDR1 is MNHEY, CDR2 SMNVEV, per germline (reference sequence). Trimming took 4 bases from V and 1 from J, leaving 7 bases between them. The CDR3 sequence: CASSYASQETQYF. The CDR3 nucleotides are TGTGCCAGCAGTTATGCTTCCCAAGAGACCCAGTACTTC.

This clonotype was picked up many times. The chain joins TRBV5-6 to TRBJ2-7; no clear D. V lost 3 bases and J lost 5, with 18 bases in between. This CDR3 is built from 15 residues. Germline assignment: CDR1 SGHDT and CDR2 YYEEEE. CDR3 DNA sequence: TGTGCCAGCAGCTCTCGACGCGGCGTCGTGGACGAGCAGTACTTC. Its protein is CASSSRRGVVDEQYF.

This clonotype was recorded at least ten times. Here the CDR3 reads CSARDLHGGASTDTQYF. The CDR3 nucleotides read TGCAGTGCTAGAGATCTTCACGGGGGGGCTAGCACAGATACGCAGTATTTT. The rearrangement links TRBV20-1 to TRBJ2-3; 8 nucleotides line up with TRBD2. J was trimmed by 0 bases and V by 0 bases; bases with no gene match: 8. Per germline, CDR1 DFQATT and CDR2 SNEGSKA (reference sequence). The CDR3 is 17 residues long.

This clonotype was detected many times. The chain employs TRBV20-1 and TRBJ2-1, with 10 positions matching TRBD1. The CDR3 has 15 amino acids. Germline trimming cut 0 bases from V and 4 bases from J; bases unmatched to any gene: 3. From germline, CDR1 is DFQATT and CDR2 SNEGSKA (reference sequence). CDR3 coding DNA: TGCAGTGCTAGAGAGGGGACAGGGGATTACAATGAGCAGTTCTTC. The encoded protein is CSAREGTGDYNEQFF.

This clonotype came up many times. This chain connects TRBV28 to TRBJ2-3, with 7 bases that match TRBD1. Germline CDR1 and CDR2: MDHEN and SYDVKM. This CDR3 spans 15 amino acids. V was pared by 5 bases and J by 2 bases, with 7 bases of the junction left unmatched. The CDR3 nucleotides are TGTGCCAGCAGTACTAGGACAGGAAACACAGATACGCAGTATTTT. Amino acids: CASSTRTGNTDTQYF.

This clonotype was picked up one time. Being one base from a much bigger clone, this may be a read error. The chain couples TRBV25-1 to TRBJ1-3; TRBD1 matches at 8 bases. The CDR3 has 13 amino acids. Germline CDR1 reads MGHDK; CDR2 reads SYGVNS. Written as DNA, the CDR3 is TGTGCCCGCAGTGGTCGGACAGGGAAAACCATATATTTT. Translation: CARSGRTGKTIYF.

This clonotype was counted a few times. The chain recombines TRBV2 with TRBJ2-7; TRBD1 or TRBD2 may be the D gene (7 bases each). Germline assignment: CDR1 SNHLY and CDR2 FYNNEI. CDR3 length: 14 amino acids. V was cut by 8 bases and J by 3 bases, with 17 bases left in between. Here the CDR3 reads CASVAGDSYYEQYF. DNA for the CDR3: TGTGCCAGCGTCGCGGGGGACAGCTACTACGAGCAGTACTTC.

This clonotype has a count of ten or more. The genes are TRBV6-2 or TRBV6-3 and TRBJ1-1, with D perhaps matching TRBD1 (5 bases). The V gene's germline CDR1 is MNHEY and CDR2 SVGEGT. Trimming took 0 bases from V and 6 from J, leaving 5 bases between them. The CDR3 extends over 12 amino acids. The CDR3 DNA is TGTGCCAGCAGTTACTCGACAGCTGAAGCTTTCTTT. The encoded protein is CASSYSTAEAFF.

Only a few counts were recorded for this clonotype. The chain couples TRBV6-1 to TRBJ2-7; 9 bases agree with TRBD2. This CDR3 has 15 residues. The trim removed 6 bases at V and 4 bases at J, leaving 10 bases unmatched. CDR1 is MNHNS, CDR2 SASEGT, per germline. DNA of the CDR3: TGTGCCAGCAGCCCAGGACTAGCGAGCTCTTACGAGCAGTACTTC. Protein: CASSPGLASSYEQYF.

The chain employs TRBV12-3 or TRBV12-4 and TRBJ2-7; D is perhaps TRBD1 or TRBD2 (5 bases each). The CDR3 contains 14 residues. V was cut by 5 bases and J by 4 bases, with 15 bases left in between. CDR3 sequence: CASSPRDDKYEQYF. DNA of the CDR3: TGTGCCAGCAGTCCCCGGGACGATAAGTACGAGCAGTACTTC.

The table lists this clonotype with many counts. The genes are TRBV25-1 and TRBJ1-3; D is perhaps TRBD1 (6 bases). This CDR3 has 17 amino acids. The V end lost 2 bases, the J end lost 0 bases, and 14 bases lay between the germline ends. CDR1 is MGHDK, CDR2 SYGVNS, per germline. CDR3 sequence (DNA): TGTGCCAGCAGTGAAGGGTCAGGGGCCAACTCTGGAAACACCATATATTTT. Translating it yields CASSEGSGANSGNTIYF.

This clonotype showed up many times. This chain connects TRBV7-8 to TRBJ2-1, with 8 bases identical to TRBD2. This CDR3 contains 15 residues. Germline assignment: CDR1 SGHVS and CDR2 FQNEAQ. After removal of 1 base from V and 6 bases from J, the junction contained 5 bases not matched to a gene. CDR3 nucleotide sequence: TGTGCCAGCAGCTTAGTAGCGGGGATTCTCAATGAGCAGTTCTTC. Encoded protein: CASSLVAGILNEQFF.

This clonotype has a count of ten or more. The CDR3, as DNA: TGTGCCAGCAGTTACTCAAGCATTAAGGGCGAGCAGTACTTC. As protein: CASSYSSIKGEQYF. The chain couples TRBV6-2 or TRBV6-3 to TRBJ2-7; D is unresolved. The germline CDR1 and CDR2 sequences are MNHEY and SVGEGT. The CDR3 runs 14 residues. V shed 0 bases and J shed 6 bases, with 12 bases lying between them.

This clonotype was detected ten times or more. CDR3 amino acids: CASSRPGDQETQYF. The CDR3 region has the DNA TGCGCCAGCAGTCGGCCCGGAGACCAAGAGACCCAGTACTTC. The J gene is TRBJ2-5, the V gene TRBV23-1; no firm D call. TRBV23-1 is classed as an ORF, of uncertain function. The CDR3 covers 14 residues. V was pared by 4 bases and J by 0 bases, with 9 bases between.

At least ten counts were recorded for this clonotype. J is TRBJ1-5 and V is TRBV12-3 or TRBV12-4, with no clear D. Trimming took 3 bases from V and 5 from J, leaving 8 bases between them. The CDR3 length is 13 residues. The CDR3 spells CASSLGGYQPQHF. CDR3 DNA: TGTGCCAGCAGTTTGGGAGGGTATCAGCCCCAGCATTTT.